The clone carrying this TCR beta chain was seen only a few times. Antigen specificity is unknown. The CDR3 covers 15 residues. Trimming cost V 1 base and J 1 base, with 7 bases left between them. Per germline, CDR1 SGHDN and CDR2 FVKESK. This sample is drawn from a study of cytomegalovirus exposure and HLA in healthy donors. Study overall: The same platform was used for the 95 to 150 validation repertoires and the roughly 680 first-cohort repertoires, a later analysis reported.

General observations from the study: Reports credit the classifier with highly specific, highly sensitive diagnosis of cytomegalovirus status. According to a subsequent analysis, TCR clusters identified in the first cohort showed a tendency to co-occur across the approximately 120 validation repertoires. The study put 150 to 200 TCR beta chains on its list as cytomegalovirus-associated.

Repertoires were generated with immunoSEQ multiplex PCR, while TCRdb's copy carries only in-frame clones and drops some. The sample records 150,000 to 250,000 clones, about 81% being singletons. The receptor was derived from a woman aged 25-40 years in good health and CMV-seronegative. V is TRBV14 and J is TRBJ1-4; D gene ambiguous. The sequencing input was PBMCs. CDR3 sequence reads: CASSQAGITNEKLFF. CDR3 bases: TGTGCCAGCAGCCAAGCGGGTATAACTAATGAAAAACTGTTTTTT.